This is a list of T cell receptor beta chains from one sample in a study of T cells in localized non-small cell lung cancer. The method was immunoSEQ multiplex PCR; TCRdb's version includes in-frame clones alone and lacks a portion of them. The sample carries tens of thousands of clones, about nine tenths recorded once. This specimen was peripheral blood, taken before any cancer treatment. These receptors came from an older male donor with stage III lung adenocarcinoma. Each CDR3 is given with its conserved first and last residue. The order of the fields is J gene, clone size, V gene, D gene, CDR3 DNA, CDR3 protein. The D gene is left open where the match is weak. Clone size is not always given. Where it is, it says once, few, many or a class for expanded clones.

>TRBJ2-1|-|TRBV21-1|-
TGTGCCAGCACCAACTTTAACAGGGGCTCCTACAATGAGCAGTTCTTC
CASTNFNRGSYNEQFF
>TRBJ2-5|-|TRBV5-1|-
TGCGCCAGCAGCCGAGGGGTCGACAGTTTAGAGACCCAGTACTTC
CASSRGVDSLETQYF
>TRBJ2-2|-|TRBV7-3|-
TGTGCCAGCAGCCCCTCCGGTTTCTCCGGGGAGCTGTTTTTT
CASSPSGFSGELFF
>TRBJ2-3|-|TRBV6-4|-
TGTGCCAGCAGTGAAACGACCCTATTCACAGATACGCAGTATTTT
CASSETTLFTDTQYF
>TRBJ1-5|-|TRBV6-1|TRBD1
TGTGCCAGCAGACCTCCAGGGGGGAGCAATCAGCCCCAGCATTTT
CASRPPGGSNQPQHF
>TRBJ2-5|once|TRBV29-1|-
TGCAGCGGCCCCTGGGGGGAGACCCAGTACTTC
CSGPWGETQYF
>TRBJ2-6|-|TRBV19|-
TGTGCCAGTAGTTTAAGGGGTAACTCTGGGGCCAACGTCCTGACTTTC
CASSLRGNSGANVLTF
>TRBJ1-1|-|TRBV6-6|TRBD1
TGTGCCAGCAGTACATTGCAGGGGGCTGAAGCTTTCTTT
CASSTLQGAEAFF
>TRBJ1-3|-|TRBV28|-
TGTGCCAGCAGTCCCGGCGTCGTACCGAGCGGAAACACCATATATTTT
CASSPGVVPSGNTIYF
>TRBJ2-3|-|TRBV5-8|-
TGTGCCAGCAGCTCGGGACTCGCTAGCACAGATACGCAGTATTTT
CASSSGLASTDTQYF
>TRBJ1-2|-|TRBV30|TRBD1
TGTGCCTGGAGTGTACTCCGGACAGGGACTAACTATGGCTACACCTTC
CAWSVLRTGTNYGYTF
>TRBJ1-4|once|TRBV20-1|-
TGCAGTGCCCAGGAGAATGAAAAACTGTTTTTT
CSAQENEKLFF
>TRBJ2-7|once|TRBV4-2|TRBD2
TGTGCCAGCAGCCAACCTACGGGGCGGGAGGGCGAGCAGTACTTC
CASSQPTGREGEQYF
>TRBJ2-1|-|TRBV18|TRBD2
TGTGCCAGCTCACCGGCAGCGGGAGGCTACAATGAGCAGTTCTTC
CASSPAAGGYNEQFF
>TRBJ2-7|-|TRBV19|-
TGTGCCAGTAGTATTATGGGCGGGCCAACCTACGAGCAGTACTTC
CASSIMGGPTYEQYF
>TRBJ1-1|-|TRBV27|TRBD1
TGTGCCAGCAAGGGAATCAAGGGGGCATTTGGGAGCACTGAAGCTTTCTTT
CASKGIKGAFGSTEAFF
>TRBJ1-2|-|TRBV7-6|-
TGTGCCAGCAGCCCCGGAGGGGGATATGGCTACACCTTC
CASSPGGGYGYTF
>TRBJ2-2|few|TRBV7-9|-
TGTGCCAGCAGCTTAAACAGGAACACCGGGGAGCTGTTTTTT
CASSLNRNTGELFF
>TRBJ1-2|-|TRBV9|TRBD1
TGTGCCAGCAGCATAGACAGGGGGCCTAACTATGGCTACACCTTC
CASSIDRGPNYGYTF
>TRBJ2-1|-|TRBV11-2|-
TGTGCCAGCAGCTTTCAGGACCCAAATGAGCAGTTCTTC
CASSFQDPNEQFF
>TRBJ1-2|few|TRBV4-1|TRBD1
TGCGCCAGCAGCCAAGAAGTTGACAGGGCAGGAAGAGGCTACACCTTC
CASSQEVDRAGRGYTF
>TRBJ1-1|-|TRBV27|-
TGTGCCAGCAGTTTCCGGGACACGAACACTGAAGCTTTCTTT
CASSFRDTNTEAFF
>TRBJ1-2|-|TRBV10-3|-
TGTGCCATCAGTCCTGGGGCCTATGGCTACACCTTC
CAISPGAYGYTF
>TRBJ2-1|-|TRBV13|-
TGTGCCAGCAGCCAGGAAGGGAATGAGCAGTTCTTC
CASSQEGNEQFF
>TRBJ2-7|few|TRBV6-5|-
TGTGCCAGCAGTTGGGTCGCAAACTACGAGCAGTACTTC
CASSWVANYEQYF
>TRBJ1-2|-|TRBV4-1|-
TGCGCCAGCAGCCTTAGTGCGGGGGCGACCTATGGCTACACCTTC
CASSLSAGATYGYTF
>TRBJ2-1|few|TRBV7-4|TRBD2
TGTGCCAGCAGCCCACGACTAGCCGAGCAGTTCTTC
CASSPRLAEQFF
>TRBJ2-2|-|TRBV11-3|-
TGTGCCAGCAGCTTAGGCGGGGGCAACACCGGGGAGCTGTTTTTT
CASSLGGGNTGELFF
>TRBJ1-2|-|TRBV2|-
TGTGCCAGCCGCCCGCACACAGAACGGGGCTATGGCTACACCTTC
CASRPHTERGYGYTF
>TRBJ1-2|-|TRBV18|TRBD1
TGTGCCAGCTCACCTCCGGGACAGTTTAACTATGGCTACACCTTC
CASSPPGQFNYGYTF
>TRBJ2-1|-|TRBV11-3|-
TGTGCCAGCAGCTTAGATAATAGGGCCGCTGGCGAGGGGGAGCAGTTCTTC
CASSLDNRAAGEGEQFF
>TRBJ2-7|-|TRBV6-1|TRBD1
TGTGCCAGCGGGAGACAGGGTTTCGACGAGCAGTACTTC
CASGRQGFDEQYF
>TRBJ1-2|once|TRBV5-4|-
TGTGCCAGCAGCTTGATAGGAGGTGCCGCCGGCTACACCTTC
CASSLIGGAAGYTF
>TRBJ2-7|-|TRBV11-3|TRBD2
TGTGCCAGCAGCGACGGACTAGCGGGAGTGTACTTC
CASSDGLAGVYF
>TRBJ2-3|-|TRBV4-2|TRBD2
TGTGCCAGCAGCCAGGTGGGACTAGCGGGAGGCTCAGATACGCAGTATTTT
CASSQVGLAGGSDTQYF
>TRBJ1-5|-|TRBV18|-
TGTGCCAGCTCTCCCGACAGAATTAGCAATCAGCCCCAGCATTTT
CASSPDRISNQPQHF
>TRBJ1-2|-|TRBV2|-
TGTGCCAGCAGCGAGAGACAGCCCGTTCCTTATGGCTACACCTTC
CASSERQPVPYGYTF
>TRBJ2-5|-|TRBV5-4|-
TGTGCCAGCAGCTTGGATGGGTACCAAGAGACCCAGTACTTC
CASSLDGYQETQYF
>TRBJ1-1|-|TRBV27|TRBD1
TGTGCCAGCTCATCGGGGGGACAGGGCAAAACGAGAGCTTTCTTT
CASSSGGQGKTRAFF
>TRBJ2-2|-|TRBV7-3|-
TGTGCCAGCAGCTTAGGACGGAGCTTGACCGGGGAGCTGTTTTTT
CASSLGRSLTGELFF
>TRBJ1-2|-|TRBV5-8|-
TGTGCCAGCAGTGGGGTCGGGGGGCGCGAGGTCTATGGCTACACCTTC
CASSGVGGREVYGYTF
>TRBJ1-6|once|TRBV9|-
TGTGCCAGCAGCGAGGGATCAGGCCATAATTCACCCCTCCACTTT
CASSEGSGHNSPLHF
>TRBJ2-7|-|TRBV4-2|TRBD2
TGTGCCAGCAGCCAAGGACTAGCGGGGGCCTACGAGCAGTACTTC
CASSQGLAGAYEQYF
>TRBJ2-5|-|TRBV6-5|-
TGTGCCAGCAGACGTCAAGAGACCCAGTACTTC
CASRRQETQYF
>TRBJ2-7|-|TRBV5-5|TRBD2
TGTGCCAGCAGCAACTCTAGCGGGAGTTCCCCAATCTACGAGCAGTACTTC
CASSNSSGSSPIYEQYF
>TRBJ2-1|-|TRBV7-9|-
TGTGCCAGCAGCCCCATGGATCGAGCCATACTGAACAATGAGCAGTTCTTC
CASSPMDRAILNNEQFF
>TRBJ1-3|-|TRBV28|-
TGTGCCAGCAGTGCTCTCCCAGGTTACACCATATATTTT
CASSALPGYTIYF
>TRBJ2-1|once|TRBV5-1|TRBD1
TGCGCCAGCAGCTTGGCCCGTCGACAGGGAGAGGGTGAGCAGTTCTTC
CASSLARRQGEGEQFF
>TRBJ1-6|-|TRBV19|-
TGTGCCAGTAGTGGCGAGCCGTGGTATAATTCACCCCTCCACTTT
CASSGEPWYNSPLHF
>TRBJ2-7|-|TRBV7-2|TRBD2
TGTGCCAGCAGCTTAGGACTAGCGAGGTACGAGCAGTACTTC
CASSLGLARYEQYF
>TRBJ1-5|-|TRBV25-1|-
TGTGCCAGCAGTGATCGGGACTCTCTTGGGGCCCAGCATTTT
CASSDRDSLGAQHF
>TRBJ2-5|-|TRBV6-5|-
TGTGCCAGCAGTCCCCCCGGGACCCAGTACTTC
CASSPPGTQYF
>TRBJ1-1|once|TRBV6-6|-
TGTGCCAGCACCTACGGACCGCAGAACACTGAAGCTTTCTTT
CASTYGPQNTEAFF
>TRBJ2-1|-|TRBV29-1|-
TGCAGCGTTGAAAAGGGCGGGTATTACAATGAGCAGTTCTTC
CSVEKGGYYNEQFF
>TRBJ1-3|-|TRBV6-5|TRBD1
TGTGCCAGCAGGAGGGACAGCCTCTCTGGAAACACCATATATTTT
CASRRDSLSGNTIYF